This T cell receptor (beta chain) was sequenced for a study of blood T cells in healthy people across ages. A second about 7 to 12 cycle PCR used barcoded and J-beta primers. Unique molecular identifiers of 12 random nucleotides labeled each cDNA. TCRdb re-called the 5' RACE reads with MiXCR, one entry per CDR3 protein. The sample has 660,000 or so distinct CDR3 sequences; around 54% are singletons. This clonotype has a handful of counts. The CDR3 loop spans 14 amino acids. Germline V gene data show CDR1 as WNHNN and CDR2 as SYGVQD (reference sequence). Sequenced sample: blood. This sequence joins TRBV10-1 and TRBJ2-5, with 7 bases lining up with TRBD2. The J call is doubtful: the DNA matches TRBJ2-7 better. The clonotype comes from a man in his sixties in good health. The CDR3 DNA sequence: TGCGCCAGCAGTGCGCCGGCAAGCGGGGACGAGCAGTACTTC. Its translation: CASSAPASGDEQYF.